A selection of T cell receptor beta chains follows, all from one sample in a study of CD8+ T cells in alopecia areata. TCRdb's table, derived via immunoSEQ multiplex PCR, lists solely in-frame clones and lacks some. The sample carries around 100,000 clones, around 50% recorded once. Source: CD8+ T cells sorted from blood, taken at week 24, from a patient treated with tofacitinib. The receptors were sampled from a human donor with alopecia areata. CDR3s include the opening cysteine and the closing phenylalanine or tryptophan. A D gene is named only where the DNA matches it firmly. The size of a clone is reported for some rows only, either as once, few or many, or as a class for expanded clones.

d_call | j_call | v_call | clone_size | cdr3_aa
. | TRBJ2-1 | TRBV25-1 | few | CASSDGIYNEQFF
. | TRBJ1-2 | TRBV13 | . | CASSGDNYGYTF
. | TRBJ2-2 | TRBV29-1 | . | CSVEEGNTGELFF
. | TRBJ1-1 | TRBV29-1 | . | CSVQGQSWDTEAFF
. | TRBJ2-1 | TRBV27 | . | CASGPKGNEQFF
. | TRBJ2-7 | TRBV12-5 | . | CASGLVTSFYEQYF
. | TRBJ1-1 | TRBV7-3 | . | CASSLSGKNTEAFF
. | TRBJ2-7 | TRBV5-6 | few | CASSLDSQSSYEQYF
. | TRBJ1-6 | TRBV27 | . | CASSDTLGGSPLHF
. | TRBJ2-5 | TRBV12-5 | . | CASGSATGGAETQYF
. | TRBJ1-5 | TRBV7-9 | . | CASSLAGVIEPQHF
TRBD1 | TRBJ1-1 | TRBV19 | . | CASRDREASTEAFF